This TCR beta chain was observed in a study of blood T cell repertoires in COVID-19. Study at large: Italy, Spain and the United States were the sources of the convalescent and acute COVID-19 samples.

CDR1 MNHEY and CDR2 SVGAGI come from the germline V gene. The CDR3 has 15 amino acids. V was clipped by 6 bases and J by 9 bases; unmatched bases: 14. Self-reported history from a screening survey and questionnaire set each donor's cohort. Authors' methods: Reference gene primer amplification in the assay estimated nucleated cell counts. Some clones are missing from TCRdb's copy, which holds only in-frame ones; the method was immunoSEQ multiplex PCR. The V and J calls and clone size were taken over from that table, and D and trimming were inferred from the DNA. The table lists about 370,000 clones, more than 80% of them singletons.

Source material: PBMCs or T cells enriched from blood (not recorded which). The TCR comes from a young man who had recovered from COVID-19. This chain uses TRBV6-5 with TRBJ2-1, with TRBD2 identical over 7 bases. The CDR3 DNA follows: TGTGCCAGCAGGACCTCGAGCGGGGCCTCGGGTGAGCAGTTCTTC. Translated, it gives CASRTSSGASGEQFF.